The 17 T cell receptor beta chains listed next were all sequenced from one sample in a study of blood T cell repertoires in COVID-19 (dated by TCRdb to 2019 to 2021). The library was prepared using the immunoSEQ multiplex PCR assay. TCRdb retrieved this table from immuneACCESS and kept in-frame rearrangements only. Not all clones are present; in checked studies, unresolved V genes account for under half, and no reason is known for the remainder. The table for this sample lists 85,000 to 120,000 clones; 75% to 95% of them were counted only once. The top ten clones comprise less than 5.5% of the sample. The specimen was peripheral blood. These receptors originate from a man younger than 30 with acute or convalescent COVID-19.

The chain links TRBV7-9 to TRBJ2-1; 8 bases agree with TRBD2. Germline assignment: CDR1 SEHNR and CDR2 FQNEAQ (reference sequence). With V trimmed by 5 bases and J by 15 bases, 18 bases remained unmatched. The CDR3 length is 15 residues. Written as DNA, the CDR3 is TGTGCCAGCAGCGATCCGGGACTAGAAGCTGGAAGGCTGTTCTTC. Its translation is CASSDPGLEAGRLFF.

The gene calls are TRBV29-1 and TRBJ2-7, with 9 bases identical to TRBD1. The germline gives CDR1 SQVTM, CDR2 ANQGSEA. The J segment lost 1 base and the V segment lost 6 bases, leaving 7 bases of the junction unmatched. The CDR3 loop spans 14 amino acids. CDR3 sequence (DNA): TGCAGCGTCGTGTGGGACAGGGCGTCCTACGAGCAGTACTTC. It translates to CSVVWDRASYEQYF.

The chain couples TRBV12-5 to TRBJ2-1; 9 positions match TRBD1. V trimming: 8 bases; J trimming: 0 bases; junction bases outside the gene matches: 20. The V gene's germline CDR1 is LGHNT and CDR2 FRNRAP. CDR3 size: 20 residues. This chain's CDR3 is CASRNAGTGLLLSSYNEQFF. The DNA for the CDR3 is TGTGCTAGTCGAAACGCCGGGACAGGGTTACTACTTTCCTCCTACAATGAGCAGTTCTTC.

This clone was seen just once. The rearrangement uses TRBV18 and TRBJ1-1; the D is unclear. Per germline, CDR1 KGHSH and CDR2 LQKENI. V dropped 4 bases and J dropped 2 bases, with 20 bases sitting between them. The CDR3 spans 17 residues. DNA for the CDR3: TGTGCCAGCTCACTACCAAATTCAGAGGCATTTAACACTGAAGCTTTCTTT. Its protein product is CASSLPNSEAFNTEAFF.

This rearrangement joins TRBV11-2 to TRBJ1-2, with 7 bases identical to TRBD1. The CDR3 length is 16 residues. V trimming: 0 bases; J trimming: 1 base; junction bases outside the gene matches: 5. From germline, CDR1 is SGHAT and CDR2 FQNNGV. CDR3 region: CASSLDRSGGNYGYTF. The CDR3 region has the DNA TGTGCCAGCAGCTTAGATCGGTCAGGGGGTAACTATGGCTACACCTTC.

CDR3 amino acids: CAIKIGAVNYGYTF. The CDR3 region has the DNA TGTGCCATCAAGATAGGGGCTGTTAACTATGGCTACACCTTC. This chain links TRBV10-3 with TRBJ1-2, with D maybe TRBD1 (5 bases). The V gene lost 7 bases and the J gene lost 1 base, with 13 bases spanning the gap. Germline assignment: CDR1 ENHRY and CDR2 SYGVKD. This CDR3 is 14 amino acids long.

V and J are TRBV5-1 and TRBJ2-6; 8 bases are shared with TRBD1. The length of the CDR3 is 18 residues. Germline trimming cut 6 bases from V and 4 bases from J; bases unmatched to any gene: 15. Germline V CDR1 and CDR2: SGHRS, YFSETQ. The CDR3 DNA is TGCGCCAGCACCACAGATGGACAGGGCTCGGTAGGGGCCAACGTCCTGACTTTC. Protein sequence: CASTTDGQGSVGANVLTF.

This clone was counted only a few times. This sequence joins TRBV25-1 and TRBJ2-1, with TRBD2 matching 7 bases. Germline CDR1 is MGHDK and CDR2 is SYGVNS. With 7 bases clipped from V and 0 bases from J, the junction kept 6 bases outside the gene matches. This CDR3 is 15 amino acids long. The CDR3 region is CASNLAGSSYNEQFF. CDR3 coding DNA: TGTGCCAGCAACTTAGCGGGTAGCTCCTACAATGAGCAGTTCTTC.

The rearrangement uses TRBV7-6 and TRBJ2-2, with D hard to call. The length of the CDR3 is 16 residues. V was cut by 2 bases and J by 1 base, with 11 bases left in between. Germline CDR1 and CDR2: SGHVS and FNYEAQ. The CDR3 region is CASSLLRAGNTGELFF. The CDR3 nucleotides are TGTGCCAGCAGCTTACTCCGAGCTGGGAACACCGGGGAGCTGTTTTTT.

The chain uses TRBV6-1 and TRBJ2-2, with 7 bases fitting TRBD2. V trimming: 4 bases; J trimming: 7 bases; junction bases outside the gene matches: 15. Per germline, CDR1 MNHNS and CDR2 SASEGT. The CDR3 spans 17 residues. CDR3 sequence: CASSVYGTIPGDGELFF. CDR3 DNA: TGTGCCAGCAGTGTATACGGGACTATCCCTGGAGACGGGGAGCTGTTTTTT.

This chain uses TRBV5-6 with TRBJ1-2, with TRBD1 matching over 9 bases. The V gene end was trimmed by 4 bases and the J gene end by 4 bases; junction bases not matched to a gene: 5. From germline, CDR1 is SGHDT and CDR2 YYEEEE. CDR3 length: 14 residues. CDR3 protein: CASSLDRGFYGYTF. CDR3 DNA: TGTGCCAGCAGCCTTGACAGGGGGTTCTATGGCTACACCTTC.

V and J are TRBV5-6 and TRBJ1-5, with 10 bases aligning to TRBD1. This CDR3 region has 14 residues. Germline CDR1 is SGHDT and CDR2 is YYEEEE. Losses at the gene ends were 5 bases for V and 7 bases for J; bases not matched to a gene: 6. CDR3 amino acids: CASSSTGGGQPQHF. The CDR3 region has the DNA TGTGCCAGCAGTTCGACAGGGGGCGGACAGCCCCAGCATTTT.

The DNA of the CDR3 is TGTGCCAGCAGCCGGCCGGACAGCAACTATGGCTACACCTTC. Protein product: CASSRPDSNYGYTF. The rearrangement joins TRBV7-9 to TRBJ1-2, with D maybe TRBD1 (6 bases). CDR1 and CDR2 from the germline V gene are SEHNR and FQNEAQ (reference sequence). This CDR3 contains 14 residues. Trimming stripped 5 bases from V and 2 bases from J, with 12 bases between.

The rearrangement joins TRBV4-1 to TRBJ1-6; 10 positions match TRBD1. Looked up from germline, CDR1 is MGHRA and CDR2 is YSYEKL. The CDR3 loop spans 19 amino acids. V trimming: 1 base; J trimming: 7 bases; junction bases outside the gene matches: 13. The CDR3 DNA sequence: TGCGCCAGCAGCCAAGTCGGTGGGACAGGGGTTGGAGGGAATTCACCCCTCCACTTT. It codes for CASSQVGGTGVGGNSPLHF.

This chain links TRBV11-3 with TRBJ1-1; 7 bases line up with TRBD1. CDR1 is SGHNT and CDR2 is YENEEA in the germline V gene. Germline trimming cut 6 bases from V and 0 bases from J; bases unmatched to any gene: 7. The CDR3 sequence is 15 residues long. The CDR3 bases are TGTGCCAGCAGTGCCGGGGGACAGATGAACACTGAAGCTTTCTTT. Its translation is CASSAGGQMNTEAFF.

The rearrangement links TRBV2 to TRBJ2-7; D is perhaps TRBD2 (5 bases). The CDR3 extends over 13 amino acids. The V end lost 7 bases, the J end lost 2 bases, and 12 bases lay between the germline ends. Germline values: CDR1 SNHLY, CDR2 FYNNEI. CDR3 region: CASTGSGPYEQYF. DNA of the CDR3: TGTGCCAGCACGGGCAGCGGACCCTACGAGCAGTACTTC.

The J gene is TRBJ2-1, the V gene TRBV2; 7 bases are shared with TRBD2. Germline CDR1 SNHLY, CDR2 FYNNEI. Trimming at V came to 2 bases and at J to 2 bases, leaving 3 bases not matched to a gene. This CDR3 has 15 amino acids. CDR3 DNA sequence: TGTGCCAGCAGTGAATTTCTAGCGGCCTACAATGAGCAGTTCTTC. Its translation is CASSEFLAAYNEQFF.